This section outlines one T cell receptor (beta chain) sequence together with its context. This specimen comes from a study of T cell changes during pregnancy in multiple sclerosis. Here immunoSEQ multiplex PCR was the method, and the copy in TCRdb shows in-frame clones only, minus some. The sample contains around 60,000 clones, 89% of which appear only once. The CDR3 runs to 19 residues. Germline CDR1 reads LNHDA; CDR2 reads SQIVND (reference sequence). V was clipped by 4 bases and J by 2 bases, with 24 bases between them. This chain joins TRBV19 and TRBJ1-5; possible D gene TRBD1, 6 bases. This material consisted of peripheral blood, taken in the first trimester of pregnancy. This TCR was sampled from a female donor with multiple sclerosis, enrolled in a pregnancy study. The CDR3 sequence: CASSTHLTGEPSRNQPQHF. The CDR3, as DNA: TGTGCCAGTAGTACCCATTTGACAGGAGAGCCTTCTCGCAATCAGCCCCAGCATTTT. The full variable domain, with the rest looked up from reference TRBV19 and TRBJ1-5, is DGGITQSPKYLFRKEGQNVTLSCEQNLNHDAMYWYRQDPGQGLRLIYYSQIVNDFQKGDIAEGYSVSREKKESFPLTVTSAQKNPTAFYLCASSTHLTGEPSRNQPQHFGDGTRLSIL.